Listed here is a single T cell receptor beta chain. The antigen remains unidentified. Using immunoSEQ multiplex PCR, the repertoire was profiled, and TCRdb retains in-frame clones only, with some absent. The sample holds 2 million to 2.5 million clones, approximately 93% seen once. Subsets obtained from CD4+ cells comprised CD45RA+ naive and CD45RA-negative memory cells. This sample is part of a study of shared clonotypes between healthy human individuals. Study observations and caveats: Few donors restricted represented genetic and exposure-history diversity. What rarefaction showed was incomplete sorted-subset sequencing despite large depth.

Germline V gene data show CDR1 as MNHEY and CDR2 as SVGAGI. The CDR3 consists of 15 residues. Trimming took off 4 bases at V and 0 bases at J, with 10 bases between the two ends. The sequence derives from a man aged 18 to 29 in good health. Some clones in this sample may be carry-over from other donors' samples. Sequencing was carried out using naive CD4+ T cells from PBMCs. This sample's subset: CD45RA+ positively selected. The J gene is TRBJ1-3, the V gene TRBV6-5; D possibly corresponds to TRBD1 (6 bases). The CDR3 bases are TGTGCCAGCAGTTCGCGACAGGCCTCTGGAAACACCATATATTTT. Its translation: CASSSRQASGNTIYF.